Listed below are T cell receptor beta chains from one sample, sequenced in a study of a mutant IDH1 vaccine in newly diagnosed glioma. Their target antigens are unknown. TCRdb keeps only in-frame clones here, not all; method: immunoSEQ multiplex PCR. The sample has some 60,000 clones, 70% to 90% seen once. This material consisted of PBMCs, taken from a glioma patient whose treatment included an IDH1 peptide vaccine. The receptors come from a woman aged 40 to 50 with glioma. Each CDR3 is given with its conserved first and last residue. A D gene is named only where the DNA matches it firmly. Some rows mark clone size as missing; the rest say once, few, many or name a class of expanded clone.

size	D	J	V	DNA	CDR3
-	-	TRBJ1-2	TRBV7-2	TGTGCCAGCAGCTCCCGGGGGTTCTATGGCTACACCTTC	CASSSRGFYGYTF
-	TRBD2	TRBJ2-7	TRBV19	TGTGCCAGTAGTATTGCGGGAGACTACGAGCAGTACTTC	CASSIAGDYEQYF
-	TRBD2	TRBJ2-1	TRBV5-1	TGCGCCAGCAGCCTCCCCCTTAGCGGGGGGCGATCCTACAATGAGCAGTTCTTC	CASSLPLSGGRSYNEQFF
-	-	TRBJ1-3	TRBV6-1	TGTGCCAGCAGGGTGGGGCCACAGGCTGGAAACACCATATATTTT	CASRVGPQAGNTIYF
-	-	TRBJ2-5	TRBV7-9	TGTGCCAGCAGCTTAGATCGAAAATACCAAGAGACCCAGTACTTC	CASSLDRKYQETQYF
-	-	TRBJ1-1	TRBV2	TGTGCCAGCAGTGAATGGCCCCCCTACATGAACACTGAAGCTTTCTTT	CASSEWPPYMNTEAFF
-	-	TRBJ1-6	TRBV27	TGTGCCAGCAGTATTACAGGGAGGTCCTATAATTCACCCCTCCACTTT	CASSITGRSYNSPLHF
few	-	TRBJ1-3	TRBV29-1	TGCAGCGTTGTCACGACCCGTCCGAGCTCTGGAAACACCATATATTTT	CSVVTTRPSSGNTIYF
once	-	TRBJ2-7	TRBV10-1	TGCGCCAGCAGCCACGGGTCCTACGAGCAGTACTTC	CASSHGSYEQYF
-	-	TRBJ1-2	TRBV5-4	TGTGCCAGCAGCTTAACCCGTGATTGGGGCTACACCTTC	CASSLTRDWGYTF
-	-	TRBJ2-1	TRBV10-3	TGTGCCATCAGTGAGTCGGTCGGGAGTACTTACAATGAGCAGTTCTTC	CAISESVGSTYNEQFF
once	TRBD2	TRBJ2-2	TRBV4-1	TGCGCCAGCAGCCAAGATCCTGGGACTAGCGGGTGGTCCGGGGAGCTGTTTTTT	CASSQDPGTSGWSGELFF
-	TRBD1	TRBJ2-7	TRBV6-1	TGTGCCAGCGGCTTAGGGGGACAGGTCCCCTACGAGCAGTACTTC	CASGLGGQVPYEQYF
-	-	TRBJ1-1	TRBV7-8	TGTGCCAGCAGCTTGGGGGGGGTACCTTTCTTT	CASSLGGVPFF
-	-	TRBJ1-1	TRBV27	TGTGCCAGCAGCCCCAACAGGGTCCGGAACACTGAAGCTTTCTTT	CASSPNRVRNTEAFF
once	-	TRBJ2-7	TRBV2	TGTGCCAGCACCGGAGGTCGAAGGAGCTCCTACGAGCAGTACTTC	CASTGGRRSSYEQYF
-	-	TRBJ1-5	TRBV4-3	TGCGCCAGCAGCCAAGCTTTCTCGGGGGCGCAGCCCCAGCATTTT	CASSQAFSGAQPQHF
-	TRBD2	TRBJ2-5	TRBV5-1	TGCGCCAGCAAAGGTAGCGGGAGGGAAGAGACCCAGTACTTC	CASKGSGREETQYF
-	TRBD2	TRBJ2-1	TRBV4-3	TGCGCCAGCAGCCAAGATCGACTAGCGGGTGAGCAGTTCTTC	CASSQDRLAGEQFF
-	-	TRBJ1-1	TRBV7-9	TGTGCAGCCGGGGGGGCCAACACTGAAGCTTTCTTT	CAAGGANTEAFF
-	-	TRBJ1-4	TRBV30	TGTGCCTGGAGTGTACTAGGGTTTTTTGCCTCGGGTCGACCTGAAAAACTGTTTTTT	CAWSVLGFFASGRPEKLFF
once	-	TRBJ1-6	TRBV25-1	TGTGCCAGCAGTGAACAGGGTTTGGGGATTTCACCCCTCCACTTT	CASSEQGLGISPLHF
-	TRBD1	TRBJ1-1	TRBV19	TGTGCCAGTAGTATAGGTGACAGGGGGAACACTGAAGCTTTCTTT	CASSIGDRGNTEAFF
-	-	TRBJ2-5	TRBV18	TGTGCCAGCTCACCCTTTAACAAAAAAGAGACCCAGTACTTC	CASSPFNKKETQYF
once	TRBD1	TRBJ2-7	TRBV6-1	TGTGCCAGCGCCTGGACAGGGACTTACGAGCAGTACTTC	CASAWTGTYEQYF
-	-	TRBJ2-2	TRBV5-1	TGCGCCAGCAGCTTGGGGGTAGCGCCCGGGGAGCTGTTTTTT	CASSLGVAPGELFF
-	-	TRBJ1-6	TRBV19	TGTGCCAGTAGTCTAGGACCTAGAAATTCACCCCTCCACTTT	CASSLGPRNSPLHF
-	TRBD1	TRBJ1-1	TRBV18	TGTGCCAGCTCTCCCCTGGGACAGATGAACACTGAAGCTTTCTTT	CASSPLGQMNTEAFF
-	-	TRBJ2-7	TRBV7-9	TGTGCCAGCAGTCGGACTATCCTTGGCGCCTACGAGCAGTACTTC	CASSRTILGAYEQYF
few	TRBD1	TRBJ2-2	TRBV2	TGTGCCAGCTACGGGACAGGGGTACTCTGGAACACCGGGGAGCTGTTTTTT	CASYGTGVLWNTGELFF
-	TRBD2	TRBJ2-7	TRBV5-4	TGTGCCAGCAGCTTGTACAGGCTAGCGGAGGGCTCCTACGAGCAGTACTTC	CASSLYRLAEGSYEQYF
-	-	TRBJ1-1	TRBV19	TGTGCCAGTCGGTCTTTGACGAACACTGAAGCTTTCTTT	CASRSLTNTEAFF
once	TRBD1	TRBJ1-4	TRBV5-1	TGCGCCAGCAGCTTCCAGGGGGCGACTAATGAAAAACTGTTTTTT	CASSFQGATNEKLFF
-	-	TRBJ2-7	TRBV4-1	TGCGCCAGCAGCCCCGGGCAGGAGACCTACGAGCAGTACTTC	CASSPGQETYEQYF
-	-	TRBJ1-6	TRBV14	TGTGCCAGCAGCCAAGGACAGGTTTCCTCACCCCTCCACTTT	CASSQGQVSSPLHF
-	-	TRBJ1-6	TRBV7-9	TGTGCCAGCAGCTTAGACGGGGGTTCACCCCTCCACTTT	CASSLDGGSPLHF
-	TRBD1	TRBJ1-5	TRBV19	TGTGCCAGTAAAATGACAGGGCGCAATCAGCCCCAGCATTTT	CASKMTGRNQPQHF
-	-	TRBJ1-5	TRBV2	TGTGCCAGCAGTGCCCAGGGCCTCAATCAGCCCCAGCATTTT	CASSAQGLNQPQHF
-	TRBD1	TRBJ1-3	TRBV4-2	TGTGCCAGCAGCCAAGCCGGACAGGGACGAAACACCATATATTTT	CASSQAGQGRNTIYF
-	TRBD1	TRBJ2-7	TRBV30	TGTGCCTGGAGGGGACAGGGGACCACCTACGAGCAGTACTTC	CAWRGQGTTYEQYF
-	-	TRBJ1-6	TRBV7-8	TGTGCCAGCAGCTCCACAGGGAATTCACCCCTCCACTTT	CASSSTGNSPLHF
-	-	TRBJ1-2	TRBV27	TGTGCCAGCATGGGGCTTGGCAGGGTGTATGGCTACACCTTC	CASMGLGRVYGYTF
-	-	TRBJ2-3	TRBV5-1	TGCGCCAGCAGCTCTTCCAATCTAGGTGATACGCAGTATTTT	CASSSSNLGDTQYF
-	-	TRBJ2-5	TRBV28	TGTGCCAGCAGGACAGAAAACAGGGAGACCCAGTACTTC	CASRTENRETQYF
once	TRBD1	TRBJ2-5	TRBV2	TGTGCCAGCAGACCCAGGACAGGGGGCGGGGAGACCCAGTACTTC	CASRPRTGGGETQYF
-	-	TRBJ1-1	TRBV7-3	TGTGCCAGCAGTCGGAGCGGAGGCACTGAAGCTTTCTTT	CASSRSGGTEAFF
-	TRBD1	TRBJ1-2	TRBV5-4	TGTGCCAGCAGCTTGGGTTACCGGACAGGCGACTATGGCTACACCTTC	CASSLGYRTGDYGYTF
-	-	TRBJ2-1	TRBV1	TGCACCAGCAGCCACCCCCGGACTAGCTCCTACAATGAGCAGTTCTTC	CTSSHPRTSSYNEQFF
-	-	TRBJ1-1	TRBV28	TGTGCCAGCCAGGGGAGGGCTGAAGCTTTCTTT	CASQGRAEAFF
-	-	TRBJ2-3	TRBV6-5	TGTGCCAGCAGTTTAAGAGACTCTAGCACAGATACGCAGTATTTT	CASSLRDSSTDTQYF
-	-	TRBJ2-7	TRBV11-2	TGTGCCAGCAGCGTCTTCACCTCCGGGACATCGGGGAGCGTGCACTTC	CASSVFTSGTSGSVHF
-	-	TRBJ2-7	TRBV4-1	TGCGCCAGCAGCCACCAAGACAGCTACGAGCAGTACTTC	CASSHQDSYEQYF
-	TRBD1	TRBJ1-2	TRBV4-2	TGTGCCAGCAGCCGATTCCAGGGGGGCGACTATGGCTACACCTTC	CASSRFQGGDYGYTF